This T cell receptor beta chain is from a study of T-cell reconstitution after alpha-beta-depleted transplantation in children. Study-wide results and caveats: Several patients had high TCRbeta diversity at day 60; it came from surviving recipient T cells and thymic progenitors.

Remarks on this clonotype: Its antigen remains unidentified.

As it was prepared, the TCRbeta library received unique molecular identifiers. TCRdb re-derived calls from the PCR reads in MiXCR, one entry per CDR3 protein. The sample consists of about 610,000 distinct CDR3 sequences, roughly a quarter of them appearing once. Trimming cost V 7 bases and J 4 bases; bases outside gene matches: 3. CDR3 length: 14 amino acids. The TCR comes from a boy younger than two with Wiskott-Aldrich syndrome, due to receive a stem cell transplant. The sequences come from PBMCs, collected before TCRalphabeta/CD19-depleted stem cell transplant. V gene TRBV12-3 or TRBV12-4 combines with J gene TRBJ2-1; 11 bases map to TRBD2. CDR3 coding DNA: TGTGCCAGCACCCTAGCGGGGGGATACAATGAGCAGTTCTTC. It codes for CASTLAGGYNEQFF.